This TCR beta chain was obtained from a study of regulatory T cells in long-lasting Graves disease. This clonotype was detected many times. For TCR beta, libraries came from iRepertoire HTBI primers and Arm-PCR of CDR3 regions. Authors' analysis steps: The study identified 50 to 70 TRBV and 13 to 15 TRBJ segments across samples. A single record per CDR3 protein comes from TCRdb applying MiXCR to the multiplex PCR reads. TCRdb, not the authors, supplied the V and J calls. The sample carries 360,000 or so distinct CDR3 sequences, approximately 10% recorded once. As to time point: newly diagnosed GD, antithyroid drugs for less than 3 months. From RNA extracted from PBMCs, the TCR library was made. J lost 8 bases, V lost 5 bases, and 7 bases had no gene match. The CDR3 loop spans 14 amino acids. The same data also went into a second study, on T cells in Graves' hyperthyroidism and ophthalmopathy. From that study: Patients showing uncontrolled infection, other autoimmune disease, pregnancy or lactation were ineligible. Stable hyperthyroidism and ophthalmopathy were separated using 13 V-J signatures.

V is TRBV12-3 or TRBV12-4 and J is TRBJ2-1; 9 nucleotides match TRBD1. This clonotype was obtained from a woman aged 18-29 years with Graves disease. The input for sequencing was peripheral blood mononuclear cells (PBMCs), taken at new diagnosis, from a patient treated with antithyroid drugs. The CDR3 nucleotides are TGTGCCAGCAGTGGACAGGGGATTATCCATGAGCAGTTCTTC. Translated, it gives CASSGQGIIHEQFF.